This T cell receptor beta chain was found in a study of blood T cells in healthy people across ages. Study-wide results and caveats: The study found TCR beta diversity correlated strongly with naive T cell percentage.

Healthy individuals of Caucasian origin from Russia, aged about 6 to 90, served as donors. With each sample, at least 5.5 micrograms of total RNA were extracted. A second PCR, run for roughly 7 to 11 cycles, used a sample-barcoded 5' primer plus a J-beta primer mix. TCRdb ran MiXCR on the 5' RACE reads and lists one entry per CDR3 protein. The sample consists of roughly 1,000,000 distinct CDR3 sequences, under 30% of them appearing once. This clonotype was found a few times. Its antigen is unknown. The data were also submitted as part of a second study, on T cells of mothers and their children. As that report states: Evidence of persistent microchimeric T cell clones was absent.

The sequenced sample was blood. The origin of this receptor is a girl aged 2 to 10 in good health.

The CDR3 loop reads CSVKTSGIETQYF. The DNA for the CDR3 is TGCAGTGTTAAAACTAGCGGGATCGAGACCCAGTACTTC. The chain employs TRBV20-1 and TRBJ2-5; 10 nucleotides agree with TRBD2. The CDR3 contains 13 residues. V shed 7 bases, J shed 5 bases, and the junction held 7 bases outside the gene matches. Germline CDR1 is DFQATT and CDR2 is SNEGSKA (reference sequence).